This T cell receptor (beta chain) was identified during a study of blood T cell repertoires in COVID-19. Study summary: COVID-19 samples from acute and convalescent phases originated in the United States, Italy and Spain. PBMCs, B-cell-depleted T cells, or T cells provided the cDNA or gDNA that made up the material.

CDR3 length: 12 residues. The ends lost 6 bases at V and 5 bases at J; junction bases unmatched: 2. As handled by the study authors: Estimation of nucleated cell counts relied on the amplification of reference gene primers. Generated by immunoSEQ multiplex PCR, the TCRdb table keeps only in-frame clones and is missing some. That table is the source of V, J and clone size, and D and trimming were worked out from the DNA. The sample contains approximately 88,000 clones, 75% to 90% of which appear only once. The sample comprised peripheral blood. The rearrangement joins TRBV12-3 or TRBV12-4 to TRBJ1-1; 8 bases are a match to TRBD1. This TCR was sampled from a woman aged 80 or over with acute or convalescent COVID-19. The CDR3 DNA is TGTGCCAGCAGAACAGGGGGGACTGAAGCTTTCTTT. It encodes CASRTGGTEAFF.